This T cell receptor beta chain was sequenced for a study of T cells in localized non-small cell lung cancer. The length of the CDR3 is 15 residues. Trimming removed 0 bases at V and 0 bases at J, with 8 bases between. The germline CDR1 and CDR2 sequences are SGHRS and YFSETQ. Study-wide points: Sequence data derive from only one tumor region, so heterogeneity remains possible. Adjacent lung had a median approximately 50 of the 100 largest tumor clones.

Note on this clone: Its specificity is unknown.

TCRdb's table, derived via immunoSEQ multiplex PCR, lists solely in-frame clones and lacks some. The repertoire has around 20,000 clones, more than 75% of them found once; the top ten carry roughly 15%. This rearrangement joins TRBV5-1 to TRBJ2-3; no definite D call. The material was PBMCs, obtained before any cancer treatment. This TCR came from a woman aged 40-75 years with stage II squamous cell lung carcinoma. Written as DNA, the CDR3 is TGCGCCAGCAGCTTGGCCGCTTCTAGCACAGATACGCAGTATTTT. Its translation: CASSLAASSTDTQYF.